This T cell receptor beta chain appears in the sequencing data of a study of cytomegalovirus exposure and HLA in healthy donors (dated by TCRdb to the late 2010s). Regarding the study in general: According to an earlier analysis of a few hundred of the donors, roughly 180 million T cells yielded 120 million or so unique TCR beta sequences and about 300 Gb of sequence data. In an earlier analysis of roughly 580 of the donors, high-throughput TCR beta sequencing was used to judge whether each TCR beta V gene segment behaved as functional or pseudogenic. In a later genetic analysis, genome-wide SNP genotypes for about 65% of the 666 donors were used, and that subset was treated as a discovery cohort. The number of donors typed differed by locus, with roughly 629-640 for A, B, C, DRB1 and DQB1, over 500 for DQA1, under 610 for DPA1, and some 440 for DPB1. Both class I and class II loci were covered by HLA typing, at four-digit resolution. Donor age, sex, ethnicity and CMV serostatus were collected together with the repertoire data. Besides the first cohort of 500 to 700 subjects, a separate validation cohort made up of 120 different subjects was used. The later analysis used no new phenotypic data to find candidate immune exposures, relying instead on TCR beta sequences and their occurrence across donors. The study aimed to test whether signatures of past pathogen exposure could be identified by cataloging public T cell receptors. A few DR-DQ haplotypes were handled as single units for association and clustering because linkage in the cohort was strong. To study patterns of TCR occurrence, a later analysis re-analyzed previously published TCR beta repertoires from several hundred donors and added high-resolution HLA genotyping. On average, roughly 240,000 unique TCR beta nucleotide sequences were sequenced per donor among a few hundred genotyped donors of the cohort, with around 19% of those sequences being non-productive. Using immunosequencing, the study profiled T cell repertoires from 500 to 800 subjects and related those repertoires to cytomegalovirus serostatus. Among the 398 genotyped donors, about 85% belonged to the genetic ancestry cluster associated with self-reported Caucasian donors. An early release covering roughly 600 HLA-typed donors comprised about 300 gigabases of sequencing data and tens of millions of unique TCR sequences. To predict cytomegalovirus infection status, the study combined high-throughput TCR immunosequencing, statistical association of individual TCRs with disease status, and machine learning. Every discovery cohort repertoire had been produced on one sequencing platform. Broader findings and caveats from the paper: In the study, around 150 TCR beta chains were listed as associated with cytomegalovirus. In a later analysis, more than 15,000 TCR beta sequences were associated with specific HLA alleles at a false discovery rate of 0.05. Three of the identified cytomegalovirus-associated TCR beta chains were confirmed in vitro to be specific for cytomegalovirus antigens. Some IMGT-functional V segments, including TRBV6-2 and TRBV6-3, could not be distinguished by the 87-base-pair reads and were therefore excluded. Compared with the approximately 670-donor mean, donors in an Asian-associated ancestry cluster had fewer N-insertions in productive TCRs, according to a later genetic analysis. In a later analysis, TCR association rates were found to vary across HLA loci, with the most associated TCRs seen for DRB1 alleles and the fewest for HLA-C alleles. Only TCR beta chains were sequenced in this cohort, and the absence of alpha or paired-chain data limited detectable features. Immune exposure information for the cohort was limited to CMV serostatus. It was suggested by the authors that the approach could potentially be generalized to other disease states and immunological phenotypes. According to a later analysis, parvovirus B19, influenza, CMV and Epstein-Barr virus appeared linked to several top co-occurrence clusters. In a later analysis, HLA-associated TCR beta chains showed more clonal expansion and lower generation probabilities than non-associated chains that were equally common. V-gene and J-gene trimming of TCR beta chains was associated with a missense DCLRE1C variant in a later genetic analysis, and the association was replicated in an independent cohort. A group of highly shared sequence variants was considered likely to be a technical artifact of the sequencing pipeline. Presence/absence analyses assumed roughly uniform sequencing depth across donors, an assumption that may not hold. The classifier was reported to diagnose cytomegalovirus status with high specificity and sensitivity in both the original cohort and the validation cohort. Broadly in line with IMGT annotations, most TCR beta V segments showed up in productive rearrangements about 90% or about 30% of the time in an earlier analysis of around 600 of the donors. About 17 rarely observed V segments, including chromosome 9 orphons, were excluded from the earlier analysis of almost 600 of the donors because counts were too low. Because HLA typing was missing for some donors at each locus, association tests included only the typed subset. Most TCR sequences were seen in very few donors, while some public TCRs were found in many individuals. A further reported finding was that TCR beta sequences accurately predicted the HLA-A and HLA-B alleles for most subjects in the first cohort. Linkage disequilibrium might explain the correlated functional status among segregating V segments, but an unknown experimental factor could not be excluded. When HLA alleles, especially DR and DQ, strongly co-occurred, attributing TCR associations to individual alleles was difficult. In a later analysis, most CMV-associated TCR beta chains were found to appear HLA-restricted, with HLA associations seemingly driven largely by CMV exposure.

The cohort consisted of 666 healthy bone marrow donors. All cohort members were sampled while nominally healthy, although unrecorded immune exposures were likely present. The donor was CMV seropositive and belonged to the group of 250 to 300 seropositive cohort members. A peripheral blood sample was provided by each donor, and peripheral blood mononuclear cells were used for TCR beta sequencing. Genomic DNA extraction from the blood cell samples was performed with the Qiagen DNeasy Blood Extraction Kit. Cut back by 2 bases and 3 bases, the V and J ends lie 11 bases apart. CDR1 PRHDT and CDR2 FYEKMQ were looked up in the germline V gene (reference sequence). From its cysteine to its phenylalanine, the CDR3 spans 14 amino acids. Of all the DNA, just the CDR3 is kept, 42 bases in frame from base 1. Note on this clone: Which antigen it targets is not known.

Library construction relied on the immunoSEQ multiplex PCR assay. For the multiplex PCR, a mixture combining 60 forward primers for TCR Vbeta segments and 13 reverse primers for TCR Jbeta segments was used. The CDR3 region of rearranged TCR beta genes was amplified from genomic DNA with a multiplex PCR assay. The Illumina HiSeq System was used to sequence the amplified TCR beta libraries as 87-base-pair reads. From the authors' description of their analysis: A later analysis counted tens of millions of unique TCR beta chains across the 640 or so repertoires, and 9 million to 14 million of these chains were shared by at least two donors. Raw reads were error-corrected and collapsed into unique sequences with a nearest-neighbor algorithm that merged closely related sequences to remove PCR and sequencing errors. V, D and J gene segments were assigned by aligning CDR3 sequences to IMGT reference sequences. Each retained sequence needed at least a six-nucleotide match to both a V gene segment and a J gene segment. A rearrangement counted as productive if the CDR3 had no stop codons and remained in frame with V and J, and every other rearrangement counted as non-productive. Following IMGT convention, CDR3 was defined as the stretch from the second conserved V-encoded cysteine up to the conserved J-encoded phenylalanine. Sequences without an unambiguous match to a single V gene segment were excluded from the earlier analysis of several hundred of the donors. An earlier analysis of a few hundred of the donors called V segments functional above 56.7% productive rearrangements and segregating when the between-donor standard deviation exceeded 5%. A statistical classification framework was built to diagnose cytomegalovirus status from the catalog of TCR beta chain sequences. In a later analysis, TCR nucleotide sequences were compared against IMGT/GENE-DB human TR gene sequences so that V and J genes could be assigned. Using the TCRdist pipeline, a later analysis assigned CDR3 sequences along with most-parsimonious VDJ recombination scenarios. In a later analysis, each TCR beta chain was defined by its CDR3 amino acid sequence together with its V-gene family, and reads without a unique V-gene family were excluded. In a later analysis, approximately 640 highly shared, low-generation-probability nucleotide sequences were removed to address suspected cross-contamination and a sequencing artifact. In a later analysis, a clonal expansion index was calculated for each public chain from normalized within-repertoire ranks of inferred template counts. In a later analysis, generation probabilities were computed with a VDJ recombination model fitted to out-of-frame rearrangements, and the resulting probabilities were checked against IGoR. Hypergeometric tests were used in a later analysis to score TCR-TCR, TCR-HLA and TCR-CMV co-occurrence, with a repertoire-size bias correction applied to the TCR pairs. In a later analysis, false discovery rates were estimated by permuting HLA or CMV assignments 20 times. In a later analysis, co-occurring TCRs were grouped using DBSCAN, and TCRdist sequence similarity was added for clustering within HLA-allele-positive subsets. Repertoires with fewer than 30,000 or more than 120,000 public chains were left out of co-occurrence clustering, as were five repertoires with anomalous nucleotide sharing. Entries here come from immuneACCESS through TCRdb and include only in-frame sequences with V and J called. Some clones fail to appear in such tables; in the studies checked, an unresolved V gene covers under half of the shortfall, and the cause of the remainder is unknown. The V and J calls and clone size were taken over from that table, and D and trimming were inferred from the DNA. This sample's table carries approximately 210,000 clones. Together, the top ten hold about 0.9% of the sample.

This sequence was found in a woman aged 25 to 39 in good health and CMV-seropositive. This receptor chain uses TRBV13 and TRBJ2-7; no D gene can be assigned with confidence. The material sequenced was PBMCs. The DNA sequence reads TGTGCCAGCAGCTTAACCCTAAGAGTCTACGAGCAGTACTTC. This is translated as CASSLTLRVYEQYF.